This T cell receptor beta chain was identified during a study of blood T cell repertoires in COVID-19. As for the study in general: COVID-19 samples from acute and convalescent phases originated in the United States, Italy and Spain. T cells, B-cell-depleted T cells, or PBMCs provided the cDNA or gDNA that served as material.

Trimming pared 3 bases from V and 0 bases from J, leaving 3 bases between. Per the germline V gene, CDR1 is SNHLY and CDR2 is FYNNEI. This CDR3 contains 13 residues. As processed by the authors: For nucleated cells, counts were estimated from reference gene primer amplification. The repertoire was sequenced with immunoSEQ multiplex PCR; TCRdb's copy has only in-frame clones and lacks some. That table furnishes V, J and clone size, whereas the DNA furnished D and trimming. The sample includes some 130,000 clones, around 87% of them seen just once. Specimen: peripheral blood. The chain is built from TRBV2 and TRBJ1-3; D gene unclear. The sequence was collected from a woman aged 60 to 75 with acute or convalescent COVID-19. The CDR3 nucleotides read TGTGCCAGCAGTGACCTCTCTGGAAACACCATATATTTT. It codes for CASSDLSGNTIYF.